Presented here are 31 T cell receptor beta chains from one specimen sequenced in a study of T cells in Graves' hyperthyroidism and ophthalmopathy. RNA transcripts served as the template for amplifying TCR beta CDR3 regions. During a first-round RT-PCR of the TCR CDR3, the HTBI primer set was used. TCRdb processed the multiplex PCR reads anew with MiXCR; each CDR3 protein has one entry. The data show 540,000 or so distinct CDR3 sequences, more than 15% seen once. Sequencing was carried out using blood. The receptors originated from a woman in her twenties or thirties with Graves' hyperthyroidism.

This clonotype was detected many times. V and J are TRBV20-1 and TRBJ2-1; D is tentatively TRBD1 or TRBD2 (5 bases each). This CDR3 is 14 amino acids long. V was pared by 4 bases and J by 7 bases, with 17 bases between. The V gene's germline CDR1 is DFQATT and CDR2 SNEGSKA (reference sequence). CDR3 bases: TGCAGTGCTATAGGGGACCGTACTGGGAATGAGCAGTTCTTC. It translates to CSAIGDRTGNEQFF.

The chain carries TRBV19 and TRBJ2-1; 7 bases agree with TRBD1. Germline loops: CDR1 LNHDA, CDR2 SQIVND (reference sequence). V trimming: 7 bases; J trimming: 8 bases; junction bases outside the gene matches: 5. The CDR3 is 12 residues long. The CDR3 DNA is TGTGCCAGTACGACAGGGTACGATGAGCAGTTCTTC. It translates to CASTTGYDEQFF. The whole variable domain, remainder taken from reference TRBV19 and TRBJ2-1, is DGGITQSPKYLFRKEGQNVTLSCEQNLNHDAMYWYRQDPGQGLRLIYYSQIVNDFQKGDIAEGYSVSREKKESFPLTVTSAQKNPTAFYLCASTTGYDEQFFGPGTRLTVL.

This chain uses TRBV6-2 or TRBV6-3 with TRBJ2-7, with 11 bases lining up with TRBD2. The J call may be incorrect, as the DNA end agrees better with TRBJ2-1. Germline V gives CDR1 MNHEY, CDR2 SVGEGT. The CDR3 contains 18 residues. The CDR3 reads CASAIRRLAGPFSYEQFF. The CDR3 coding sequence is TGTGCCAGCGCCATAAGGCGACTAGCGGGACCTTTCTCCTACGAGCAGTTCTTC.

Many counts were recorded for this clonotype. The CDR3 sequence is CASSVQEDPGETQYF. The CDR3 coding sequence is TGTGCCAGCAGCGTACAGGAAGACCCGGGGGAGACCCAGTACTTC. This chain links TRBV7-9 with TRBJ2-5; D assignment may be TRBD1 or TRBD2 (5 bases each). V was pared by 5 bases and J by 5 bases, with 18 bases between. Germline V gene sequence: CDR1 SEHNR, CDR2 FQNEAQ (reference sequence). This CDR3 has 15 amino acids.

In this sample, this clonotype turned up many times. The CDR3, as DNA: TGTGCCAGCAGCCAAGGACTAGCGACCGATGAGCAGTTCTTC. This translates into CASSQGLATDEQFF. The J gene is TRBJ2-1, the V gene TRBV3-1, with 8 bases matching TRBD2. This CDR3 contains 14 residues. Per germline, CDR1 LGHDT and CDR2 YNNKEL (reference sequence). The V segment lost 1 base and the J segment 8 bases; nucleotides outside the gene matches: 4.

Ten or more counts support this clonotype. The rearrangement links TRBV2 to TRBJ2-1, with 11 bases identical to TRBD2. The junction had 3 bases not matched to a gene; V was cut back by 8 bases and J by 3 bases. The CDR3 is 14 residues long. The germline gives CDR1 SNHLY, CDR2 FYNNEI. CDR3 DNA: TGTGCCAGCCAGACTAGCGGGATCTACAATGAGCAGTTCTTC. Its protein is CASQTSGIYNEQFF.

This clonotype was detected ten times or more. The J gene is TRBJ1-2, the V gene TRBV3-1; D remains ambiguous. CDR1 is LGHDT, CDR2 YNNKEL, per germline (reference sequence). CDR3 length: 14 residues. V was trimmed by 1 base and J by 5 bases, leaving 11 bases between them. CDR3 sequence: CASSQGSGEYGYTF. DNA of the CDR3: TGTGCCAGCAGCCAAGGCTCAGGAGAATATGGCTACACCTTC.

The chain is built from TRBV6-1 and TRBJ2-7, with 10 bases lining up with TRBD2. The CDR3 runs to 15 residues. The germline gives CDR1 MNHNS, CDR2 SASEGT. V dropped 5 bases and J dropped 3; count of bases not matched to a gene: 7. This chain's CDR3 is CASSRSSGGIYEQYF. CDR3 in DNA: TGTGCCAGCAGTCGCTCTAGCGGGGGCATCTACGAGCAGTACTTC.

The V and J genes are TRBV10-1 and TRBJ2-3; TRBD1 is a possible D gene (5 bases). This CDR3 is built from 13 residues. The V end lost 2 bases, the J end lost 14 bases, and 17 bases lay between the germline ends. The germline gives CDR1 WNHNN, CDR2 SYGVQD (reference sequence). The CDR3 is CASSETQGAQPYF. For the CDR3, the DNA is TGCGCCAGCAGTGAGACACAAGGGGCTCAGCCGTATTTT.

In this sample, this clonotype turned up many times. The V gene is TRBV6-5, the J gene TRBJ1-5, with a possible D match to TRBD1 (5 bases). V shed 0 bases and J shed 0 bases, with 12 bases lying between them. The CDR3 loop spans 17 amino acids. Germline V gene lookup returns CDR1 MNHEY and CDR2 SVGAGI. The CDR3 loop is CASSYSGGINSNQPQHF. CDR3 sequence (DNA): TGTGCCAGCAGTTACTCCGGGGGGATTAATAGCAATCAGCCCCAGCATTTT.

This clonotype was seen a handful of times. The chain couples TRBV5-6 to TRBJ2-1, with 8 bases aligning to TRBD2. Germline V gene lookup returns CDR1 SGHDT and CDR2 YYEEEE. After removal of 5 bases from V and 2 bases from J, the junction contained 6 bases not matched to a gene. The CDR3 loop spans 15 amino acids. In DNA, the CDR3 is TGTGCCAGCAGAAATAGCGGGAACGCCTACAATGAGCAGTTCTTC. Translated: CASRNSGNAYNEQFF.

This clonotype appeared once. The chain uses TRBV7-8 and TRBJ2-7, with no clear D. CDR1 and CDR2 (germline): SGHVS, FQNEAQ. The CDR3 runs to 15 residues. V dropped 1 base and J dropped 0 bases, with 10 bases sitting between them. The CDR3 DNA sequence: TGTGCCAGCAGCTTAGTAGGCAGGCTCTCCTACGAGCAGTACTTC. Translation: CASSLVGRLSYEQYF.

This clonotype appeared a single time. This sequence joins TRBV6-2 or TRBV6-3 and TRBJ2-2; no firm D call. The CDR3 totals 13 residues. CDR1 and CDR2 (germline): MNHEY, SVGEGT. V lost 2 bases to trimming and J lost 6 bases, with 7 bases between them. Here the CDR3 reads CASSYQESGELFF. CDR3 coding DNA: TGTGCCAGCAGTTACCAGGAATCCGGGGAGCTGTTTTTT.

This clonotype was picked up many times. V is TRBV3-1 and J is TRBJ2-3; tentative D call: TRBD2 (6 bases). This CDR3 region has 15 residues. Germline V gene sequence: CDR1 LGHDT, CDR2 YNNKEL (reference sequence). V was pared by 0 bases and J by 2 bases, with 9 bases between. CDR3 region: CASSQESGYTDTQYF. The CDR3 DNA reads TGTGCCAGCAGCCAAGAGAGCGGGTACACAGATACGCAGTATTTT.

This clonotype was found many times. The genes are TRBV12-3 or TRBV12-4 and TRBJ1-1, with TRBD1 matching 8 bases. The trim removed 5 bases at V and 5 bases at J, leaving 1 base unmatched. This CDR3 is 12 amino acids long. For the CDR3, the DNA is TGTGCCAGCAGTGGACAGGGAACTGAAGCTTTCTTT. Its translation is CASSGQGTEAFF.

This clonotype was counted only a few times. The chain joins TRBV20-1 to TRBJ2-7, with D possibly TRBD1 on 5 matching bases. The length of the CDR3 is 13 residues. Germline V gene sequence: CDR1 DFQATT, CDR2 SNEGSKA (reference sequence). V lost 5 bases and J lost 6, with 17 bases in between. Here the CDR3 reads CSAPQDELGEQYF. For the CDR3, the DNA is TGCAGTGCTCCACAGGACGAGTTAGGCGAGCAGTACTTC.

This chain uses TRBV5-1 with TRBJ2-5; 10 bases agree with TRBD2. The CDR3 runs to 16 residues. V shed 2 bases and J 4 bases; nucleotides not matched to a gene: 8. The germline CDR1 and CDR2 sequences are SGHRS and YFSETQ. CDR3 nucleotide sequence: TGCGCCAGCAGCTTCGTGGCTAGCGGGAGCGGAGAGACCCAGTACTTC. Its translation is CASSFVASGSGETQYF.

This clonotype was detected many times. This chain joins TRBV2 and TRBJ1-2, with 7 positions matching TRBD1. V was pared by 6 bases and J by 8 bases, with 6 bases of the junction left unmatched. The CDR3 loop spans 12 amino acids. Germline V gene data show CDR1 as SNHLY and CDR2 as FYNNEI. The CDR3 protein is CASSATGVGYTF. Here the CDR3 DNA reads TGTGCCAGCAGCGCTACAGGGGTGGGCTACACCTTC.

This clonotype was counted ten times or more. V is TRBV3-1 and J is TRBJ2-1, with 8 nucleotides matching TRBD1. CDR1 is LGHDT, CDR2 YNNKEL, per germline (reference sequence). There are 13 residues in the CDR3. The V and J ends lost 3 bases and 6 bases, in that order; junction bases with no gene match: 1. Here the CDR3 reads CASSQGQVNEQFF. As DNA, the CDR3 is TGTGCCAGCAGCCAGGGACAGGTCAATGAGCAGTTCTTC.

This clonotype has just a few counts. This chain connects TRBV29-1 to TRBJ2-7; D might be TRBD2 (5 bases). The germline V gene encodes CDR1 SQVTM and CDR2 ANQGSEA. The CDR3 spans 12 residues. The V gene lost 0 bases and the J gene lost 4 bases, with 7 bases spanning the gap. CDR3 residues: CSVEDQRYEQYF. The CDR3 DNA is TGCAGCGTTGAAGATCAGCGGTACGAGCAGTACTTC.

This clonotype was observed a few times. The chain links TRBV5-1 to TRBJ2-2, with D tentatively TRBD1 or TRBD2 (5 bases each). CDR3 length equals 14 residues. Trimming stripped 1 base from V and 5 bases from J, with 9 bases between. Looked up from germline, CDR1 is SGHRS and CDR2 is YFSETQ. The CDR3 reads CASSLWGSTGELFF. CDR3 nucleotide sequence: TGCGCCAGCAGCTTGTGGGGGTCGACCGGGGAGCTGTTTTTT.

The genes are TRBV24-1 and TRBJ2-1; D not resolved. The CDR3 length is 16 residues. Germline V gene sequence: CDR1 KGHDR, CDR2 SFDVKD. The ends were cut back, 3 bases at V and 4 bases at J, with 15 bases in the middle. CDR3 bases: TGTGCCACCAGTGATCGACTCAATATCTATTACAATGAGCAGTTCTTC. Translating it yields CATSDRLNIYYNEQFF.

The V call is TRBV7-2, the J call TRBJ2-7, with TRBD2 identical over 9 bases. This CDR3 is built from 13 residues. Germline CDR1 is SGHTA and CDR2 is FQGNSA. V was clipped by 5 bases and J by 4 bases; unmatched bases: 3. The CDR3: CASSRLADYEQYF. The CDR3 coding sequence is TGTGCCAGCAGCAGACTAGCGGATTACGAGCAGTACTTC.

This clonotype has more than one count but fewer than ten. V and J are TRBV4-1 and TRBJ2-1; possibly TRBD1 or TRBD2 for D (6 bases each). Deletions cut 5 bases from V and 10 bases from J, with 21 bases between. There are 15 residues in the CDR3. Germline CDR1 reads MGHRA; CDR2 reads YSYEKL. The CDR3 loop reads CASSRSGTGGGEQFF. The CDR3 DNA reads as TGCGCCAGCAGCAGGTCCGGGACTGGGGGCGGGGAGCAGTTCTTC.

This clonotype was counted at least ten times. The rearrangement uses TRBV6-1 and TRBJ2-7; TRBD2 is a possible D gene (7 bases). Trimming stripped 6 bases from V and 2 bases from J, with 23 bases between. Germline values: CDR1 MNHNS, CDR2 SASEGT. The CDR3 covers 17 residues. CDR3 DNA sequence: TGTGCCAGCAGGAAGGGGGGGCCGGCCACCTTGACCTACGAGCAGTACTTC. It specifies CASRKGGPATLTYEQYF.

Remarks on this clonotype: A much more abundant neighbour one base away suggests this may be a read error. CDR3 DNA: TGCAGTGCTAGAACGGGAGGGCCAACGGATACGCAGTATTTT. This codes for CSARTGGPTDTQYF. This chain connects TRBV20-1 to TRBJ2-3, with 8 bases identical to TRBD2. CDR3 length: 14 residues. The V gene's germline CDR1 is DFQATT and CDR2 SNEGSKA (reference sequence). Trimming at V came to 2 bases and at J to 6 bases, leaving 7 bases not matched to a gene.

The V and J genes are TRBV10-1 and TRBJ1-6; 8 bases match TRBD1. This CDR3 spans 19 amino acids. Unmatched junction bases numbered 7, after V lost 0 bases and J lost 0 bases. Looked up from germline, CDR1 is WNHNN and CDR2 is SYGVQD (reference sequence). The DNA of the CDR3 is TGCGCCAGCAGTGAGTCGAACCCAGGGGGCCACTCCTATAATTCACCCCTCCACTTT. The encoded protein is CASSESNPGGHSYNSPLHF.

This chain joins TRBV10-3 and TRBJ2-7; 9 nucleotides align to TRBD1. CDR1 is ENHRY, CDR2 SYGVKD, per germline. The CDR3 runs 15 residues. The J segment lost 1 base and the V segment lost 6 bases, leaving 7 bases of the junction unmatched. CDR3 protein: CAIRSTGGISYEQYF. The CDR3 nucleotides are TGTGCCATCAGGAGTACAGGGGGCATATCCTACGAGCAGTACTTC.

This clonotype was recorded at least ten times. The rearrangement uses TRBV5-5 and TRBJ1-1, with a tentative D call TRBD1 (5 bases). The germline gives CDR1 SGHKS, CDR2 YYEKEE (reference sequence). The CDR3 totals 15 residues. The V and J ends lost 3 bases and 0 bases respectively, with 12 bases between them. The chain's CDR3 is CASSSTAILNTEAFF. The CDR3 DNA sequence: TGTGCCAGCAGCTCGACAGCGATATTGAACACTGAAGCTTTCTTT.

This clonotype was observed a few times. The DNA for the CDR3 is TGTGCCAGCAGAGACAGGGAGGCCGAGCAGTACTTC. Amino acids: CASRDREAEQYF. The V gene is TRBV12-3 or TRBV12-4, the J gene TRBJ2-7, with TRBD1 as a possible D gene (7 bases). The length of the CDR3 is 12 residues. V was pared by 6 bases and J by 6 bases, with 12 bases between.

As regards this clonotype: Given a much more abundant clone one base away, this may be a read error. The chain employs TRBV19 and TRBJ1-1; maybe TRBD1 (6 bases). Between the trimmed V and J ends, which lost 2 bases and 3 bases, there was a span of 13 bases. The CDR3 contains 15 residues. Germline loops: CDR1 LNHDA, CDR2 SQIVND (reference sequence). Written as DNA, the CDR3 is TGTGCCAGTAGTATAACAGGGTCCATGGACACTGAAGCTTTCTTT. Amino acids: CASSITGSMDTEAFF.